This T cell receptor beta chain was identified in a study of response to subunit inactivated influenza vaccine. Losses at the gene ends were 4 bases for V and 6 bases for J; bases not matched to a gene: 10. The CDR3 has 14 amino acids. Germline V lookup: CDR1 GTSNPN, CDR2 SVGIG (reference sequence). There are many counts of this clonotype. Antigen specificity is unknown. Study-level points and caveats: It was the authors' suggestion that each seasonal influenza vaccination recruits few new T cells.

TCRdb re-called the RT-PCR reads through MiXCR, storing one row per CDR3 protein. The sample yields 300,000 to 350,000 distinct CDR3 sequences, 20% to 25% seen once. The receptor comes from a man between 50 and 75 years old who received an inactivated influenza vaccine. Sample: PBMCs from blood, taken less than 22 months after vaccination. J is TRBJ2-3 and V is TRBV30, with 7 nucleotides matching TRBD1. The CDR3 reads CAWKGGALGDTQYF. CDR3 in DNA: TGTGCCTGGAAAGGGGGCGCTTTGGGTGATACGCAGTATTTT. The variable domain in full, completed from reference TRBV30 and TRBJ2-3, reads SQTIHQWPATLVQPVGSPLSLECTVEGTSNPNLYWYRQAAGRGLQLLFYSVGIGQISSEVPQNLSASRPQDRQFILSSKKLLLSDSGFYLCAWKGGALGDTQYFGPGTRLTVL.